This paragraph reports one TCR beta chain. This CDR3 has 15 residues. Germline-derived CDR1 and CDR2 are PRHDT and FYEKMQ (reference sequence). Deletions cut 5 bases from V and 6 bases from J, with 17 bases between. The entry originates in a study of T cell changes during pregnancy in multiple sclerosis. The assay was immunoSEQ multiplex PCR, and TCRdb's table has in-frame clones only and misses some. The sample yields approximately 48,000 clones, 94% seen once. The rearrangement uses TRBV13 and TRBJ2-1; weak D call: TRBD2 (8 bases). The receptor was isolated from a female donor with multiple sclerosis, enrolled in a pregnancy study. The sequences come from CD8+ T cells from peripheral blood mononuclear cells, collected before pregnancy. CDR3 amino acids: CASSRGQRELNEQFF. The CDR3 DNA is TGTGCCAGCAGCCGGGGACAGCGGGAGCTCAATGAGCAGTTCTTC. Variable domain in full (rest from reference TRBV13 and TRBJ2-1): AAGVIQSPRHLIKEKRETATLKCYPIPRHDTVYWYQQGPGQDPQFLISFYEKMQSDKGSIPDRFSAQQFSDYHSELNMSSLELGDSALYFCASSRGQRELNEQFFGPGTRLTVL.